This passage covers 6 T cell receptor beta chains from one sample sequenced in a study of blood T cell repertoires in COVID-19 (dated by TCRdb to about 2020). Libraries were prepared through the immunoSEQ multiplex PCR assay. Drawn from immuneACCESS, this table holds only the in-frame rearrangements with V and J called that TCRdb kept. Clones are partly lost; checked studies trace under half to an unresolved V gene and leave the rest unexplained. The sample table lists just under 350,000 clones, about 86% of them with a count of one. The ten largest make up 3% of the sample. Source material: peripheral blood. These receptors originate from a man aged 25-40 years with active or convalescent COVID-19.

The chain recombines TRBV20-1 with TRBJ2-5, with D uncertain. Germline V gene data show CDR1 as DFQATT and CDR2 as SNEGSKA (reference sequence). CDR3 size: 11 residues. V was shortened by 2 bases and J by 4 bases, with 5 bases between the two germline ends. The CDR3 DNA sequence: TGCAGTGCTAGACCGCGAGAGACCCAGTACTTC. As protein: CSARPRETQYF.

This chain links TRBV4-2 with TRBJ1-4; D uncertain. The CDR3 loop spans 15 amino acids. V lost 4 bases and J lost 0, with 9 bases in between. Germline CDR1 and CDR2: LGHNA and YNFKEQ. The CDR3 nucleotides read TGTGCCAGCAGCCTGAACGGGGCAACTAATGAAAAACTGTTTTTT. Translated, it gives CASSLNGATNEKLFF.

The chain links TRBV5-1 to TRBJ2-3; TRBD1 is a possible D gene (6 bases). Germline lookup yields CDR1 SGHRS and CDR2 YFSETQ. V was shortened by 1 base and J by 6 bases, with 12 bases between the two germline ends. This CDR3 is 14 amino acids long. The CDR3 DNA reads TGCGCCAGCAGCTTGAATAGGGGGTCGGATACGCAGTATTTT. It translates to CASSLNRGSDTQYF.

The V and J genes are TRBV27 and TRBJ2-7; 9 nucleotides agree with TRBD2. The CDR3 has 18 amino acids. Germline loops: CDR1 MNHEY, CDR2 SMNVEV (reference sequence). J was trimmed by 0 bases and V by 4 bases; bases with no gene match: 13. CDR3: CASSSGLASRKGSYEQYF. DNA of the CDR3: TGTGCCAGCAGTTCCGGACTAGCGAGTCGGAAGGGCTCCTACGAGCAGTACTTC.

The chain combines TRBV19 with TRBJ2-4; D gene unclear. Trimming removed 6 bases from V and 1 base from J, with 7 bases in between. This CDR3 has 13 amino acids. From germline, CDR1 is LNHDA and CDR2 SQIVND (reference sequence). This chain's CDR3 is CASSPGAKNIQYF. DNA for the CDR3: TGTGCCAGTAGCCCTGGCGCCAAAAACATTCAGTACTTC.

The chain recombines TRBV5-1 with TRBJ2-3; 8 bases are shared with TRBD1. There are 14 residues in the CDR3. Germline CDR1 and CDR2: SGHRS and YFSETQ. After removal of 4 bases from V and 5 bases from J, the junction contained 6 bases not matched to a gene. CDR3 residues: CASSPDRVRDTQYF. The CDR3 DNA is TGCGCCAGCAGCCCGGACAGGGTAAGAGATACGCAGTATTTT. Looking up the rest from reference TRBV5-1 and TRBJ2-3 gives the full variable domain: KAGVTQTPRYLIKTRGQQVTLSCSPISGHRSVSWYQQTPGQGLQFLFEYFSETQRNKGNFPGRFSGRQFSNSRSEMNVSTLELGDSALYLCASSPDRVRDTQYFGPGTRLTVL.